The next 26 T cell receptor beta chains were all read from a single sample in a study of CD8 T cells in Susac syndrome. With random hexamers, reverse transcription was performed on roughly 0.45 to 1 ug of RNA. TCRdb re-called the immunoSEQ multiplex PCR reads through MiXCR, storing one row per CDR3 protein. There are 130,000 or so distinct CDR3 sequences in the sample; nearly 96% occur only once, and less than 0.15% lies in the top ten. Specimen: CD4+ T cells from PBMCs. Every receptor here comes from a human donor with Susac syndrome.

The rearrangement joins TRBV12-3 or TRBV12-4 to TRBJ2-7, with D uncertain. Deletions cut 7 bases from V and 1 base from J, with 14 bases between. CDR3 length: 14 amino acids. The CDR3 loop is CASNLGGSSYEQYF. The CDR3 bases are TGTGCCAGCAACCTAGGCGGCTCTTCCTACGAGCAGTACTTC.

This chain uses TRBV2 with TRBJ2-5, with TRBD2 matching over 7 bases. The CDR3 is 12 residues long. Trimming at V came to 3 bases and at J to 5 bases, leaving 0 bases not matched to a gene. Germline V gives CDR1 SNHLY, CDR2 FYNNEI. CDR3 in amino acids: CASSEGGETQYF. The CDR3 DNA is TGTGCCAGCAGTGAGGGGGGGGAGACCCAGTACTTC.

The V call is TRBV7-9, the J call TRBJ2-7; D is perhaps TRBD2 (5 bases). The germline gives CDR1 SEHNR, CDR2 FQNEAQ (reference sequence). This CDR3 contains 10 residues. The germline V and J ends were trimmed by 8 bases and 6 bases, with 8 bases remaining between them. The CDR3 region has the DNA TGTGCCAGCGGGAGTTCCGAGCAGTACTTC. It codes for CASGSSEQYF.

CDR3 amino acids: CASSSGTSGRGNEQFF. CDR3 nucleotides: TGTGCCAGCAGCTCCGGGACTAGCGGGAGGGGCAATGAGCAGTTCTTC. V and J are TRBV7-9 and TRBJ2-1; 16 bases are a match to TRBD2. In germline, CDR1 is SEHNR, CDR2 FQNEAQ (reference sequence). Germline trimming cut 4 bases from V and 6 bases from J; bases unmatched to any gene: 3. The CDR3 length is 16 residues.

The chain joins TRBV30 to TRBJ2-3; D is ambiguous. Trimming stripped 4 bases from V and 3 bases from J, with 5 bases between. The germline V gene encodes CDR1 GTSNPN and CDR2 SVGIG (reference sequence). This CDR3 has 11 residues. The CDR3: CAWTLTDTQYF. Here the CDR3 DNA reads TGTGCCTGGACCCTAACAGATACGCAGTATTTT.

About this clonotype itself: Sequence at one end of the junction differs from germline and may be a read error. The J gene is TRBJ2-1, the V gene TRBV7-7; D possibly corresponds to TRBD2 (5 bases). Per the germline V gene, CDR1 is SSHAT and CDR2 is FNYEAQ (reference sequence). The CDR3 totals 16 residues. The CDR3 loop reads CASSSLAAGPYNEQFF. DNA of the CDR3: TGTGCTAGCAGCTCTCTGGCGGCGGGCCCCTACAATGAGCAGTTCTTC. Full variable domain (outside the CDR3, taken from reference TRBV7-7 and TRBJ2-1): GAGVSQSPRYKVTKRGQDVTLRCDPISSHATLYWYQQALGQGPEFLTYFNYEAQPDKSGLPSDRFSAERPEGSISTLTIQRTEQRDSAMYRCASSSLAAGPYNEQFFGPGTRLTVL.

The chain employs TRBV29-1 and TRBJ2-2; 13 bases map to TRBD2. This CDR3 is 16 amino acids long. Germline lookup yields CDR1 SQVTM and CDR2 ANQGSEA. Trimming took 4 bases from V and 4 from J; bases not matched to a gene: 6. CDR3: CSVGTSGSVFTGELFF. The CDR3 DNA sequence: TGCAGCGTTGGGACTAGCGGGAGCGTATTCACCGGGGAGCTGTTTTTT.

The V gene is TRBV5-1, the J gene TRBJ2-1; perhaps TRBD1 as D (5 bases). Germline values: CDR1 SGHRS, CDR2 YFSETQ. Trimming took off 4 bases at V and 0 bases at J, with 11 bases between the two ends. This CDR3 comprises 15 residues. The CDR3 sequence is CASSLTDPSYNEQFF. CDR3 nucleotides: TGCGCCAGCAGCCTGACAGATCCCTCCTACAATGAGCAGTTCTTC.

The V gene is TRBV7-9, the J gene TRBJ2-1; D gene uncertain. V gave up 3 bases and J gave up 5 bases, with 2 bases separating them. The CDR3 consists of 11 residues. The germline V gene encodes CDR1 SEHNR and CDR2 FQNEAQ (reference sequence). In DNA form, the CDR3 reads TGTGCCAGCAGCTTGAACAATGAGCAGTTCTTC. This translates into CASSLNNEQFF.

This clonotype has only one observation. The CDR3 nucleotides are TGTGCCAGCAGGCTGGCCGAGACCCAGTACTTC. The encoded protein is CASRLAETQYF. The V gene is TRBV12-3 or TRBV12-4, the J gene TRBJ2-5; D gene ambiguous. V lost 6 bases and J lost 5, with 7 bases in between. CDR3 length: 11 residues.

V gene TRBV5-1 combines with J gene TRBJ2-1; possibly TRBD2 for D (7 bases). CDR1 is SGHRS and CDR2 is YFSETQ in the germline V gene. V was pared by 4 bases and J by 9 bases, with 23 bases between. The CDR3 spans 16 residues. For the CDR3, the DNA is TGCGCCAGCAGCCAAACCGGACTAGGCCTACAGGGTGAGCAGTTCTTC. Translated: CASSQTGLGLQGEQFF. Full variable domain (outside the CDR3, taken from reference TRBV5-1 and TRBJ2-1): KAGVTQTPRYLIKTRGQQVTLSCSPISGHRSVSWYQQTPGQGLQFLFEYFSETQRNKGNFPGRFSGRQFSNSRSEMNVSTLELGDSALYLCASSQTGLGLQGEQFFGPGTRLTVL.

V gene TRBV3-1 combines with J gene TRBJ2-1; a possible D gene is TRBD2 (5 bases). Germline V gene data show CDR1 as LGHDT and CDR2 as YNNKEL (reference sequence). The length of the CDR3 is 12 residues. Deletions cut 4 bases from V and 10 bases from J, with 11 bases between. The CDR3 here is CASSLLAAEQFF. DNA of the CDR3: TGTGCCAGCAGCCTCCTAGCAGCAGAGCAGTTCTTC.

For the CDR3, the DNA is TGCGCCAGCAGCTTGGAGTTATCTACCGGGGAGCTGTTTTTT. Its protein is CASSLELSTGELFF. The genes are TRBV5-1 and TRBJ2-2; D call uncertain. The CDR3 has 14 amino acids. V lost 0 bases and J lost 5, with 8 bases in between. CDR1 SGHRS and CDR2 YFSETQ come from the germline V gene.

The chain couples TRBV9 to TRBJ2-1; perhaps D is TRBD1 or TRBD2 (5 bases each). Germline lookup yields CDR1 SGDLS and CDR2 YYNGEE. The length of the CDR3 is 15 residues. Trimming removed 4 bases from V and 9 bases from J, with 20 bases in between. CDR3 sequence reads: CASSPNTFGGPEQFF. In DNA form, the CDR3 reads TGTGCCAGCAGCCCTAACACCTTTGGGGGACCTGAGCAGTTCTTC.

J is TRBJ2-5 and V is TRBV7-2; either TRBD1 or TRBD2 may supply D (5 bases each). Trimming took 1 base from V and 7 from J, leaving 19 bases between them. Germline CDR1 SGHTA, CDR2 FQGNSA. The CDR3 covers 16 residues. As DNA, the CDR3 is TGTGCCAGCAGCTTAGTATCGGGGCAGACCGCGGGGACCCAGTACTTC. Translated, it gives CASSLVSGQTAGTQYF.

The rearrangement links TRBV7-8 to TRBJ2-1; 8 bases are shared with TRBD2. CDR3 length: 14 residues. CDR1 is SGHVS, CDR2 FQNEAQ, per germline. With V trimmed by 5 bases and J by 6 bases, 6 bases remained unmatched. CDR3 loop: CASSPGLEVNEQFF. The CDR3 DNA reads TGTGCCAGCAGCCCGGGACTAGAGGTCAATGAGCAGTTCTTC.

The genes are TRBV29-1 and TRBJ1-2; the match to TRBD1 covers 8 bases. CDR1 SQVTM and CDR2 ANQGSEA come from the germline V gene. This CDR3 is built from 16 residues. J was trimmed by 4 bases and V by 0 bases; bases with no gene match: 10. The CDR3 spells CSVEDPITGTGYGYTF. The CDR3 bases are TGCAGCGTTGAAGATCCGATAACCGGGACAGGCTATGGCTACACCTTC.

The V and J genes are TRBV3-1 and TRBJ2-7; D unclear. The CDR3 contains 12 residues. Germline V gene sequence: CDR1 LGHDT, CDR2 YNNKEL (reference sequence). Trimming cost V 0 bases and J 9 bases, with 9 bases left between them. CDR3 residues: CASSQDRVRQYF. In DNA form, the CDR3 reads TGTGCCAGCAGCCAAGATCGGGTAAGGCAGTACTTC.

This chain connects TRBV9 to TRBJ2-5; D is tentatively TRBD1 or TRBD2 (5 bases each). The V end was cut by 0 bases, the J end by 5 bases, with 5 bases between. The germline V gene has CDR1 SGDLS and CDR2 YYNGEE. This CDR3 spans 12 amino acids. CDR3 bases: TGTGCCAGCAGCGTAGGGGGGGAGACCCAGTACTTC. It encodes CASSVGGETQYF.

J is TRBJ1-2 and V is TRBV20-1; TRBD1 matches 9 bases. The germline V gene encodes CDR1 DFQATT and CDR2 SNEGSKA (reference sequence). The CDR3 is 15 residues long. Trimming took 3 bases from V and 2 from J; bases not matched to a gene: 7. Written as DNA, the CDR3 is TGCAGTGCTAGGAGTTTAACAGGGGGCAACTATGGCTACACCTTC. Its protein is CSARSLTGGNYGYTF.

The chain carries TRBV30 and TRBJ1-2; D perhaps matches TRBD1 (5 bases). V was shortened by 8 bases and J by 4 bases, with 17 bases between the two germline ends. This CDR3 is 13 amino acids long. Germline CDR1 is GTSNPN and CDR2 is SVGIG (reference sequence). In DNA, the CDR3 is TGTGCCAGCAGGGAGGTAAAGCGCTATGGCTACACCTTC. It codes for CASREVKRYGYTF.

The chain uses TRBV29-1 and TRBJ2-3, with D possibly being TRBD1 (6 bases). Trimming shortened V by 7 bases and J by 5 bases, and 13 bases separated the two germline ends. The germline CDR1 and CDR2 sequences are SQVTM and ANQGSEA. This CDR3 has 12 residues. The CDR3 loop is CSGLRGGDTQYF. The CDR3 DNA reads as TGCAGCGGTCTAAGAGGGGGAGATACGCAGTATTTT.

The genes are TRBV20-1 and TRBJ2-7; 9 nucleotides agree with TRBD2. J lost 5 bases, V lost 5 bases, and 13 bases had no gene match. The CDR3 has 15 amino acids. Germline CDR1 and CDR2: DFQATT and SNEGSKA (reference sequence). In DNA form, the CDR3 reads TGCAGTGCTTACCGAAGGGTAGCGGGAGCAGACGAGCAGTACTTC. It encodes CSAYRRVAGADEQYF.

The chain carries TRBV4-2 and TRBJ1-1; D is unclear. CDR1 and CDR2 (germline): LGHNA, YNFKEQ. The CDR3 runs to 14 residues. Trimming shortened V by 3 bases and J by 2 bases, and 10 bases separated the two germline ends. The CDR3 sequence: CASSQRPLNTEAFF. In nucleotides, the CDR3 is TGTGCCAGCAGCCAGCGACCCCTAAACACTGAAGCTTTCTTT.

This chain connects TRBV20-1 to TRBJ2-7; perhaps TRBD2 as D (6 bases). Deletions cut 0 bases from V and 2 bases from J, with 8 bases between. The germline V gene encodes CDR1 DFQATT and CDR2 SNEGSKA (reference sequence). The CDR3 has 13 amino acids. CDR3 sequence reads: CSARDSGAYEQYF. The CDR3 DNA follows: TGCAGTGCTAGAGACTCGGGGGCCTACGAGCAGTACTTC.

V and J are TRBV19 and TRBJ1-1; perhaps TRBD1 as D (6 bases). Per the germline V gene, CDR1 is LNHDA and CDR2 is SQIVND (reference sequence). V shed 5 bases and J shed 6 bases, with 13 bases lying between them. This CDR3 is 13 amino acids long. CDR3 DNA sequence: TGTGCCAGTAGTGAAGATAACAGGGCTGAAGCTTTCTTT. Residues: CASSEDNRAEAFF.